Ten or more counts support the clone carrying this T cell receptor beta chain. Its specificity is not known. The CDR3 is 15 amino acids. Trimming took 7 bases from V and 2 from J; bases not matched to a gene: 5. Germline V lookup: CDR1 SGHRS, CDR2 YFSETQ. Each CDR3 protein is one row after TCRdb ran MiXCR on the 5' RACE reads. The repertoire includes 300,000 to 350,000 distinct CDR3 sequences, 10% to 15% of them detected once, and 7.2% sits in the top ten. These data are taken from a study of identical twins. The study's findings and limits: Possibly, invariant MAIT and iNKT cells partly confounded zero-insertion analyses. Models underestimated out-of-frame TCR alpha sharing in monozygotic twins.

Everyone who donated was a healthy Caucasian. This same sample was also taken into another study, of yellow fever vaccine responses in identical twins. That paper adds: Vaccine T cell responses of twins reportedly seemed partly convergent and partly personalized.

The sequencing input was CD8+ T cells sorted from blood. The chain recombines TRBV5-1 with TRBJ2-5; 13 bases align to TRBD2. The receptor was isolated from a woman between 18 and 30 years old in good health. The CDR3: CASSRTSGGQETQYF. DNA of the CDR3: TGCGCCAGCTCCCGGACTAGCGGGGGACAAGAGACCCAGTACTTC. Combining the CDR3 with reference TRBV5-1 and TRBJ2-5 gives the whole variable domain KAGVTQTPRYLIKTRGQQVTLSCSPISGHRSVSWYQQTPGQGLQFLFEYFSETQRNKGNFPGRFSGRQFSNSRSEMNVSTLELGDSALYLCASSRTSGGQETQYFGPGTRLLVL.